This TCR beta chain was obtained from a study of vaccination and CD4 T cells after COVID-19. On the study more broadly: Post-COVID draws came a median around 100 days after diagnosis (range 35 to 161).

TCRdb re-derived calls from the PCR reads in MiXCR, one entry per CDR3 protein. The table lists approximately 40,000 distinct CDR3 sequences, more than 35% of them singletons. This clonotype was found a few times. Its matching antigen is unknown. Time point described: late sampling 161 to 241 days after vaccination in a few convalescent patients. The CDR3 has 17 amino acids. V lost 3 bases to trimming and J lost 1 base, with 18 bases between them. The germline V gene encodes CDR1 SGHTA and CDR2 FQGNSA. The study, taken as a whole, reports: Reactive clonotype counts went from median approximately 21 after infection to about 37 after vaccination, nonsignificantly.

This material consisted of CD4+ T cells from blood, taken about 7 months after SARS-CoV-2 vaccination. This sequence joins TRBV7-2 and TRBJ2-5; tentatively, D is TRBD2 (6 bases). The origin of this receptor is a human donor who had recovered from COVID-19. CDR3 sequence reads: CASSLGSVAEPQETQYF. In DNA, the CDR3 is TGTGCCAGCAGCTTGGGCTCAGTAGCGGAGCCCCAAGAGACCCAGTACTTC.